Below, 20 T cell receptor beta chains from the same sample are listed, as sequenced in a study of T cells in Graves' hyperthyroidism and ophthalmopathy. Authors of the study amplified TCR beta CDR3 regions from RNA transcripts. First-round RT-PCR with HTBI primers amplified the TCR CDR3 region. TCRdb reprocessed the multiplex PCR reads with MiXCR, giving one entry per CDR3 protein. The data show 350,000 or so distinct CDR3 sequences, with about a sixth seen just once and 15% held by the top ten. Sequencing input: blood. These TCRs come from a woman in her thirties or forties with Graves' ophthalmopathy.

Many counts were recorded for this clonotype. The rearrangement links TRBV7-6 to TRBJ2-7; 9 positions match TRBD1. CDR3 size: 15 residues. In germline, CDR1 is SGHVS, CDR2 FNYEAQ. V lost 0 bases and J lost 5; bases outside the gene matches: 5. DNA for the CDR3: TGTGCCAGCAGCTTAGCGGGGGGACAGGGAGACGAGCAGTACTTC. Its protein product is CASSLAGGQGDEQYF.

The CDR3 loop reads CASSPRGRLAKNIQYF. DNA for the CDR3: TGTGCCAGCAGTCCCAGGGGGCGTCTTGCCAAAAACATTCAGTACTTC. The J gene is TRBJ2-4, the V gene TRBV28; 8 bases map to TRBD1. The germline gives CDR1 MDHEN, CDR2 SYDVKM. After removal of 5 bases from V and 1 base from J, the junction contained 7 bases not matched to a gene. CDR3 length: 16 amino acids.

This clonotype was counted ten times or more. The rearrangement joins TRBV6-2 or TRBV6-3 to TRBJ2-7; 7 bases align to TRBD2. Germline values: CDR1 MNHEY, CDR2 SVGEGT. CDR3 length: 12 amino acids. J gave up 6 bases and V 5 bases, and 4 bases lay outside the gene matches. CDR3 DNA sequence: TGTGCCAGCAGTATGACGGGAGGCGAGCAGTACTTC. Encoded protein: CASSMTGGEQYF.

In nucleotides, the CDR3 is TGTGCCAGCAGGGACAGGGGGCTAGGTGGGACTGAAGCTTTCTTT. This gives the protein CASRDRGLGGTEAFF. V is TRBV6-1 and J is TRBJ1-1; 11 nucleotides match TRBD1. V trimming: 6 bases; J trimming: 5 bases; junction bases outside the gene matches: 8. Germline V gene lookup returns CDR1 MNHNS and CDR2 SASEGT. This CDR3 has 15 amino acids.

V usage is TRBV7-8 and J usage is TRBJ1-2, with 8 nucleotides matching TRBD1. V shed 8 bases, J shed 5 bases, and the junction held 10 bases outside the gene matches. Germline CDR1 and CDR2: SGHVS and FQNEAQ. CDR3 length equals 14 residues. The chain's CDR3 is CASRPGQGVYGYTF. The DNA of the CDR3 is TGTGCCAGCCGACCTGGACAGGGTGTTTATGGCTACACCTTC.

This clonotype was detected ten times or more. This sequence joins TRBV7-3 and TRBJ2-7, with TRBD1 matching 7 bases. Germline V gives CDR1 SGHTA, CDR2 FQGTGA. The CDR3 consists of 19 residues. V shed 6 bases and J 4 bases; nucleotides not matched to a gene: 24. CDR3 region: CASRQKPPDRASPGYEQYF. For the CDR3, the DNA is TGTGCCAGCAGACAGAAACCCCCCGACAGGGCTTCGCCTGGGTACGAGCAGTACTTC.

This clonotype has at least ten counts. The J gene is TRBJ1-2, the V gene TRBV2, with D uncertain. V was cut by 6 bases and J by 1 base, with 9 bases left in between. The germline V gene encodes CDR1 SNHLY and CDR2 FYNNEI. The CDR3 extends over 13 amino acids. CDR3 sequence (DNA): TGTGCCAGCAGCCGCGACATTAACTATGGCTACACCTTC. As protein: CASSRDINYGYTF.

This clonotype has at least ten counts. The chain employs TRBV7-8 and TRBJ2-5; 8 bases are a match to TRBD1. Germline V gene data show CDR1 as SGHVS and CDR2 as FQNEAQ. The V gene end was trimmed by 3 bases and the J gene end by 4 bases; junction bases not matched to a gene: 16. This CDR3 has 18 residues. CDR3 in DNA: TGTGCCAGCAGCTTCCCCGTCCCGACCTTGACAGGGGCAGAGACCCAGTACTTC. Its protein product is CASSFPVPTLTGAETQYF.

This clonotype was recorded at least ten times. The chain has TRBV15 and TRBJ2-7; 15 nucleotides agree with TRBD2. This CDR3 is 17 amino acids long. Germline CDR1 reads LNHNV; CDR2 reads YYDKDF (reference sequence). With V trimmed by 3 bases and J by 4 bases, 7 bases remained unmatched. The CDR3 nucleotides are TGTGCCACCAGCAGCGATACCGGACTAGCGGGAGGGTACGAGCAGTACTTC. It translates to CATSSDTGLAGGYEQYF.

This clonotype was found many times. In DNA form, the CDR3 reads TGTGCCAGCAGCTTACTGCGGGGATTGATCGAGCAGTACTTC. Its protein is CASSLLRGLIEQYF. The chain carries TRBV11-2 and TRBJ2-7; a weak D match, TRBD2 (6 bases). Germline CDR1 is SGHAT and CDR2 is FQNNGV. The CDR3 runs to 14 residues. Trimming shortened V by 2 bases and J by 6 bases, and 14 bases separated the two germline ends.

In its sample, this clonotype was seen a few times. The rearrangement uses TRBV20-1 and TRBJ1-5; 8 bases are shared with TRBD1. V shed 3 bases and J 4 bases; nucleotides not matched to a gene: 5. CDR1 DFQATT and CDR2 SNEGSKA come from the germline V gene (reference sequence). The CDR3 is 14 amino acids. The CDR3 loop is CSASIGTGNQPQHF. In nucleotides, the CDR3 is TGCAGTGCTAGTATCGGGACAGGTAATCAGCCCCAGCATTTT.

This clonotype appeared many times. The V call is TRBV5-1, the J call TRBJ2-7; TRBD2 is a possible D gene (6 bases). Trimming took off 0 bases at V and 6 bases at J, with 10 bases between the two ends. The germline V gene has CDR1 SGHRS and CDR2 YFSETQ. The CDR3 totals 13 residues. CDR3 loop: CASSLVRDSEQYF. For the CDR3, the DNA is TGCGCCAGCAGCTTGGTGAGGGACTCCGAGCAGTACTTC.

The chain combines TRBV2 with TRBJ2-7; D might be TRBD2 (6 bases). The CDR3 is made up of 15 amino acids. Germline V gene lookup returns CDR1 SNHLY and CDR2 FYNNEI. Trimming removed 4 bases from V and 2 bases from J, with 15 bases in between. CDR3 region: CASSGGSGTAYEQYF. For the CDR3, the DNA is TGTGCCAGCAGTGGCGGTAGCGGCACCGCCTACGAGCAGTACTTC. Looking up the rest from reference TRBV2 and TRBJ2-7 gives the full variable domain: EPEVTQTPSHQVTQMGQEVILRCVPISNHLYFYWYRQILGQKVEFLVSFYNNEISEKSEIFDDQFSVERPDGSNFTLKIRSTKLEDSAMYFCASSGGSGTAYEQYFGPGTRLTVT.

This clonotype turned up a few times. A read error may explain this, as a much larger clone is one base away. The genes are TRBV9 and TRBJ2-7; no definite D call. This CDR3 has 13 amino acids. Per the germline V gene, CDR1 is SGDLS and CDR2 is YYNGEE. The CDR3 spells CASSVQENYEQHF. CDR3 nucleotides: TGTGCCAGCAGCGTTCAGGAGAACTACGAGCAGCACTTC.

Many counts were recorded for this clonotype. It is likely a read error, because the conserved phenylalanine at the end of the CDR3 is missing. The CDR3, as DNA: TGTGCCAGCAGCTTGGGAGAGTTTAACACTGAAGCTTTCTCT. Protein: CASSLGEFNTEAFS. The genes are TRBV5-4 and TRBJ1-1; D remains ambiguous. CDR1 is SGHNT, CDR2 YYREEE, per germline (reference sequence). Trimming removed 0 bases from V and 2 bases from J, with 8 bases in between. The CDR3 spans 14 residues.

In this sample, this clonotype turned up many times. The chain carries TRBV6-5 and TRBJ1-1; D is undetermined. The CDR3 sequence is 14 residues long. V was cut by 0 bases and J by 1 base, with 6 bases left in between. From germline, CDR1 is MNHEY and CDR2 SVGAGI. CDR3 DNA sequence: TGTGCCAGCAGTTACTCGTGGGGGAACACTGAAGCTTTCTTT. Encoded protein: CASSYSWGNTEAFF.

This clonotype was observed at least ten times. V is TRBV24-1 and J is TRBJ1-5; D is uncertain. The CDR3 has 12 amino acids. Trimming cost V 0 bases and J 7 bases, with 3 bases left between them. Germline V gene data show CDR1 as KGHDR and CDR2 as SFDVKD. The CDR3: CATSDLRQPQHF. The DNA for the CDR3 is TGTGCCACCAGTGATTTGAGGCAGCCCCAGCATTTT.

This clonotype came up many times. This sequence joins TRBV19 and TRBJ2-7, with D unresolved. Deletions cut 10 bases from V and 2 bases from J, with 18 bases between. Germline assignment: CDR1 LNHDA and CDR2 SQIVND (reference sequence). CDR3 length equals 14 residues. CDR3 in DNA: TGTGCCACAAGGGCCCCGGATGCCCCCTACGAGCAGTACTTC. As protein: CATRAPDAPYEQYF.

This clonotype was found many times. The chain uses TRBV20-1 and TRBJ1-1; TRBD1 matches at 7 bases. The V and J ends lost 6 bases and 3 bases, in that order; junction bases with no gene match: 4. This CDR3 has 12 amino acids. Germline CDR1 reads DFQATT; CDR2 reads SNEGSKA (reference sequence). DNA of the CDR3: TGCAGTGCAAGCAGGGGGGACACTGAAGCTTTCTTT. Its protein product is CSASRGDTEAFF.

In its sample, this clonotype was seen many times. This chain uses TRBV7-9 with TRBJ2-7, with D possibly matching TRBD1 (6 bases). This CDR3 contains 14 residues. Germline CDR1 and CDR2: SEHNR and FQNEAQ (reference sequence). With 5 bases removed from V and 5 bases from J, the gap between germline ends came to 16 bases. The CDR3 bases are TGTGCCAGCAGCCGGACAGTATTGGGCCACGAGCAGTACTTC. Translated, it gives CASSRTVLGHEQYF.